The 29 T cell receptor beta chains in this list originate from one sample, sequenced in a study of regulatory T cells in long-lasting Graves disease (dated by TCRdb to the early 2020s). Receptor libraries were prepared by multiplex PCR. Sequencing used an Illumina HiSeq 4000. To build TCR beta libraries, CDR3 regions were amplified by Arm-PCR using iRepertoire HTBI primers. Starting from the raw public reads, TCRdb applied fastp trimming at Q25, assembled clones with MiXCR and retained in-frame beta chains. When rows share a CDR3 protein, they turn into one entry using the most common DNA and genes. Recorded for this sample are around 500,000 distinct CDR3 sequences; less than 25% of them occurred a single time. Of the sample, 7% to 10% falls within the top ten clones. The sample's time point label is to be understood as: persistent/refractory GD, antithyroid drugs over 5 years with positive TRAb. For both TCR sequencing and RNA sequencing, RNA was extracted from PBMCs using TRIzol.

Sequenced here: peripheral blood mononuclear cells (PBMCs), sampled when the disease was refractory, from a patient treated with antithyroid drugs. Receptor source: a female donor with Graves disease.

This clonotype came up many times. The rearrangement links TRBV2 to TRBJ2-7; tentatively, D is TRBD1 or TRBD2 (5 bases each). CDR3 length: 13 amino acids. The V gene's germline CDR1 is SNHLY and CDR2 FYNNEI. The ends were cut back, 8 bases at V and 3 bases at J, with 14 bases in the middle. CDR3 nucleotide sequence: TGTGCCAGCGAGGGACCGATTGACTACGAGCAGTACTTC. This translates into CASEGPIDYEQYF.

Points on this clonotype: The junction departs from germline at one end; a sequencing error may be responsible. This chain links TRBV5-1 with TRBJ1-1, with 7 bases identical to TRBD1. This CDR3 spans 15 amino acids. Germline V gives CDR1 SGHRS, CDR2 YFSETQ. The CDR3 region is CAGSRDRVSNTEAFF. The CDR3 coding sequence is TGCGCCGGCAGCCGTGACAGGGTGTCGAACACTGAAGCTTTCTTT.

This clonotype showed up many times. The chain carries TRBV12-3 or TRBV12-4 and TRBJ2-7, with 9 bases aligning to TRBD1. V trimming: 3 bases; J trimming: 7 bases; junction bases outside the gene matches: 10. The CDR3 runs 15 residues. The CDR3 region has the DNA TGTGCCAGCAGTTTTGAAGGGACAGGGTCCTGGGAGCAGTACTTC. As protein: CASSFEGTGSWEQYF.

This clonotype was counted many times. The genes are TRBV6-1 and TRBJ1-1; D not resolved. CDR1 MNHNS and CDR2 SASEGT come from the germline V gene. There are 14 residues in the CDR3. The V end was cut by 5 bases, the J end by 3 bases, with 13 bases between. CDR3: CASSPRESHTEAFF. The CDR3 DNA sequence: TGTGCCAGCAGTCCCCGGGAGTCGCACACTGAAGCTTTCTTT.

This clonotype has ten or more counts. Germline and junction disagree at one end, which may indicate a read error. The chain joins TRBV6-1 to TRBJ2-7; possible D gene TRBD2, 6 bases. CDR1 MNHNS and CDR2 SASEGT come from the germline V gene. CDR3 length: 15 amino acids. In DNA form, the CDR3 reads TGTGCCAGCAGGGAAGGGGACTCCCTGGCGTACGAGCAGTACTTC. It translates to CASREGDSLAYEQYF.

This clonotype was recorded a few times. The V gene is TRBV5-1, the J gene TRBJ2-2, with 10 bases identical to TRBD2. The trim removed 0 bases at V and 7 bases at J, leaving 12 bases unmatched. The CDR3 loop spans 18 amino acids. Germline V lookup: CDR1 SGHRS, CDR2 YFSETQ. Here the CDR3 reads CASSLDGSGRASDGELFF. The CDR3 nucleotides read TGCGCCAGCAGCTTGGACGGCAGCGGGAGGGCCTCGGACGGGGAGCTGTTTTTT.

J is TRBJ1-2 and V is TRBV12-3 or TRBV12-4; perhaps TRBD1 as D (6 bases). V lost 3 bases, J lost 7 bases, and 18 bases lay in between. This CDR3 has 15 residues. CDR3 DNA: TGTGCCAGCAGTTTGGGTTCGGGGGGCAGCTGTGGCTACACCTTC. Protein sequence: CASSLGSGGSCGYTF.

This clonotype was found many times. The genes are TRBV18 and TRBJ2-7; D is uncertain. This CDR3 has 13 amino acids. Germline V gene data show CDR1 as KGHSH and CDR2 as LQKENI. V was clipped by 0 bases and J by 3 bases, with 6 bases between them. DNA for the CDR3: TGTGCCAGCTCACCACCGACGAACTACGAGCAGTACTTC. It codes for CASSPPTNYEQYF.

The chain has TRBV6-2 or TRBV6-3 and TRBJ1-2; D unclear. The CDR3 runs 15 residues. The germline V and J ends were trimmed by 2 bases and 7 bases, with 17 bases remaining between them. The germline CDR1 and CDR2 sequences are MNHEY and SVGEGT. CDR3 residues: CASSYSGGRAGGYTF. CDR3 DNA sequence: TGTGCCAGCAGTTACAGCGGAGGGAGAGCCGGTGGCTACACCTTC.

The V and J genes are TRBV5-1 and TRBJ2-7, with 10 nucleotides matching TRBD1. The trim removed 9 bases at V and 1 base at J, leaving 19 bases unmatched. The CDR3 has 18 amino acids. Germline CDR1 SGHRS, CDR2 YFSETQ. The CDR3 is CAIPSDRGISGLSYEQYF. The DNA of the CDR3 is TGCGCCATACCGTCGGACAGGGGGATTAGCGGGCTTTCCTACGAGCAGTACTTC.

V and J are TRBV2 and TRBJ2-1; TRBD2 matches 8 bases. Germline loops: CDR1 SNHLY, CDR2 FYNNEI. The CDR3 has 15 amino acids. The J segment lost 2 bases and the V segment lost 1 base, leaving 1 base of the junction unmatched. The CDR3 DNA reads as TGTGCCAGCAGTGAAGACGGGAGGGCCTACAATGAGCAGTTCTTC. Amino acids: CASSEDGRAYNEQFF.

This clonotype came up a few times. V usage is TRBV6-2 or TRBV6-3 and J usage is TRBJ2-7, with 9 bases identical to TRBD2. The CDR3 totals 15 residues. V gave up 7 bases and J gave up 2 bases; unmatched junction bases: 9. Germline V gene data show CDR1 as MNHEY and CDR2 as SVGEGT. The CDR3 bases are TGTGCCAGCACCCCACTAGCGGGTGAAACCTACGAGCAGTACTTC. Its translation: CASTPLAGETYEQYF.

This clonotype was observed once. Without the conserved terminal phenylalanine or tryptophan, this CDR3 likely stems from a read error. The V and J genes are TRBV6-5 and TRBJ2-7; tentative D call: TRBD2 (6 bases). CDR3 length: 18 amino acids. The ends were cut back, 4 bases at V and 3 bases at J, with 25 bases in the middle. Looked up from germline, CDR1 is MNHEY and CDR2 is SVGAGI. The CDR3 DNA reads as TGTGCCAGCAGTTTTCTACAAAACAGCCGCGGGGCAGGCTACGAGCAGTACCTC. This gives the protein CASSFLQNSRGAGYEQYL.

This chain joins TRBV5-1 and TRBJ1-2; unclear D gene. Germline values: CDR1 SGHRS, CDR2 YFSETQ. V gave up 0 bases and J gave up 4 bases, with 13 bases separating them. The CDR3 is made up of 15 amino acids. The CDR3 here is CASSLAGRQVYGYTF. The CDR3 DNA reads TGCGCCAGCAGCTTGGCTGGCCGGCAAGTCTATGGCTACACCTTC.

The table lists this clonotype with a few counts. The rearrangement links TRBV7-9 to TRBJ2-7; 11 positions match TRBD2. The V segment lost 2 bases and the J segment 6 bases; nucleotides outside the gene matches: 6. The germline gives CDR1 SEHNR, CDR2 FQNEAQ (reference sequence). The CDR3 is 15 residues long. CDR3 nucleotides: TGTGCCAGCAGCTTACTAGCGGGAGGTTTCCTCGAGCAGTACTTC. It yields the protein CASSLLAGGFLEQYF.

This clonotype was picked up many times. The CDR3 loop is CASSRTGGSSYGYTF. For the CDR3, the DNA is TGTGCCAGCAGCAGGACAGGGGGATCTAGCTATGGCTACACCTTC. The V and J genes are TRBV11-2 and TRBJ1-2, with 10 bases matching TRBD1. This CDR3 comprises 15 residues. V dropped 5 bases and J dropped 4; count of bases not matched to a gene: 7. Germline CDR1 SGHAT, CDR2 FQNNGV.

This clonotype has only a few counts. The V gene is TRBV6-1, the J gene TRBJ2-7, with D possibly TRBD1 on 6 matching bases. There are 13 residues in the CDR3. Trimming removed 6 bases at V and 5 bases at J, with 14 bases between. CDR1 and CDR2 (germline): MNHNS, SASEGT. The DNA for the CDR3 is TGTGCCAGCAGGGACAGTACCATGGACGAGCAGTACTTC. Protein product: CASRDSTMDEQYF.

This clonotype has just a few counts. The junction departs from germline at one end; a sequencing error may be responsible. This chain's CDR3 is CASSAHRQGGPNQPQHF. The CDR3 region has the DNA TGTGCCAGCAGCGCCCACAGACAGGGAGGTCCCAATCAGCCCCAGCATTTT. This rearrangement joins TRBV5-1 to TRBJ1-5; 7 bases fit TRBD1. Germline-derived CDR1 and CDR2 are SGHRS and YFSETQ. The CDR3 runs to 17 residues.

This clonotype was seen repeatedly, ten times or more. The V gene is TRBV7-2, the J gene TRBJ2-5, with a tentative D call TRBD1 (5 bases). The CDR3 is made up of 12 amino acids. V lost 7 bases, J lost 5 bases, and 11 bases lay in between. Germline assignment: CDR1 SGHTA and CDR2 FQGNSA. CDR3 in amino acids: CASTPWGETQYF. The DNA for the CDR3 is TGTGCCAGCACCCCCTGGGGCGAGACCCAGTACTTC.

In this sample, this clonotype turned up a few times. The chain joins TRBV5-6 to TRBJ2-7, with D possibly being TRBD2 (5 bases). Trimming shortened V by 7 bases and J by 2 bases, and 10 bases separated the two germline ends. The CDR3 contains 12 residues. Germline CDR1 reads SGHDT; CDR2 reads YYEEEE. CDR3 sequence reads: CASASGAYEQYF. The CDR3 DNA follows: TGTGCCAGCGCTTCCGGGGCCTACGAGCAGTACTTC.

This clonotype was detected a few times. The rearrangement joins TRBV6-5 to TRBJ2-3, with D unclear. This CDR3 contains 13 residues. CDR1 and CDR2 (germline): MNHEY, SVGAGI. Trimming stripped 2 bases from V and 2 bases from J, with 5 bases between. In DNA, the CDR3 is TGTGCCAGCAGTTACCGAGACACAGATACGCAGTATTTT. It yields the protein CASSYRDTDTQYF.

The V and J genes are TRBV6-1 and TRBJ2-7, with 8 bases that match TRBD1. The CDR3 length is 15 residues. CDR1 and CDR2 (germline): MNHNS, SASEGT. Unmatched junction bases numbered 5, after V lost 1 base and J lost 3 bases. The CDR3 is CASSEGTGYNYEQYF. CDR3 bases: TGTGCCAGCAGTGAAGGGACAGGGTATAACTACGAGCAGTACTTC.

This clonotype was picked up many times. The rearrangement uses TRBV28 and TRBJ2-7; D could derive from TRBD1 or TRBD2 (5 bases each). Trimming removed 5 bases at V and 4 bases at J, with 18 bases between. Germline CDR1 is MDHEN and CDR2 is SYDVKM. This CDR3 is 15 amino acids long. CDR3 nucleotides: TGTGCCAGCAGTAATCCGGGACCCCACCCTTACGAGCAGTACTTC. Amino acid sequence: CASSNPGPHPYEQYF.

The J gene is TRBJ1-5, the V gene TRBV2; TRBD1 matches at 9 bases. Germline CDR1 and CDR2: SNHLY and FYNNEI. CDR3 size: 15 residues. Losses at the gene ends were 5 bases for V and 1 base for J; bases not matched to a gene: 3. The CDR3 sequence is CASSTGGASNQPQHF. The CDR3 bases are TGTGCCAGCAGTACAGGGGGCGCAAGCAATCAGCCCCAGCATTTT.

The gene calls are TRBV30 and TRBJ2-7; the D is unclear. V shed 3 bases and J shed 0 bases, with 6 bases lying between them. This CDR3 has 12 amino acids. Germline V gene sequence: CDR1 GTSNPN, CDR2 SVGIG (reference sequence). CDR3 sequence (DNA): TGTGCCTGGAGGAGTTCCTCCTACGAGCAGTACTTC. It encodes CAWRSSSYEQYF. The variable domain in full, with the rest retrieved from reference TRBV30 and TRBJ2-7, is SQTIHQWPATLVQPVGSPLSLECTVEGTSNPNLYWYRQAAGRGLQLLFYSVGIGQISSEVPQNLSASRPQDRQFILSSKKLLLSDSGFYLCAWRSSSYEQYFGPGTRLTVT.

The chain couples TRBV7-9 to TRBJ2-7; TRBD2 might be the D (5 bases). V was pared by 6 bases and J by 5 bases, with 17 bases between. This CDR3 contains 14 residues. Germline CDR1 is SEHNR and CDR2 is FQNEAQ (reference sequence). The CDR3 DNA is TGTGCCAGCAGGCCGATCCAAGGACTGGACGAGCAGTACTTC. Translating gives CASRPIQGLDEQYF.

The V call is TRBV18, the J call TRBJ1-3, with TRBD1 as a possible D gene (6 bases). CDR1 is KGHSH, CDR2 LQKENI, per germline. CDR3 size: 17 residues. Trimming removed 4 bases at V and 4 bases at J, with 20 bases between. CDR3 loop: CASSHFPGQTNGNTIYF. Written as DNA, the CDR3 is TGTGCCAGCTCACATTTCCCAGGACAGACGAACGGAAACACCATATATTTT.

The chain couples TRBV10-3 to TRBJ2-7; D is perhaps TRBD2 (5 bases). Germline CDR1 ENHRY, CDR2 SYGVKD. V was cut by 4 bases and J by 4 bases, with 23 bases left in between. The CDR3 consists of 17 residues. The CDR3 protein is CAISGGSGERGIYEQYF. The CDR3 DNA follows: TGTGCCATCAGTGGTGGCTCCGGGGAGAGAGGGATTTACGAGCAGTACTTC.

Ten or more counts support this clonotype. This chain links TRBV28 with TRBJ1-5; the D gene is possibly TRBD1 (6 bases). Looked up from germline, CDR1 is MDHEN and CDR2 is SYDVKM. Between the trimmed V and J ends, which lost 8 bases and 3 bases, there was a span of 20 bases. This CDR3 is built from 16 residues. The CDR3 coding sequence is TGTGCCAGCGCCGGAACCTCACAGGGTAACAATCAGCCCCAGCATTTT. Translated, it gives CASAGTSQGNNQPQHF.